This T cell receptor (beta chain) was captured by sequencing in a study of blood T cells in healthy people across ages. Study results and caveats: Calculation of diversity from one million T cells yielded estimates considered to be underestimates.

Then a second PCR, running about 6 to 11 cycles, was carried out with a sample-barcoded 5' primer and a J-beta primer mix. In TCRdb, the 5' RACE reads were re-called with MiXCR into one record per CDR3 protein. The repertoire holds approximately 900,000 distinct CDR3 sequences, with almost 30% as singletons. On this clonotype itself: The antigen is not known.

The CDR3 is 13 amino acids. CDR1 and CDR2 (germline): GTSNPN, SVGIG (reference sequence). Trimming left V 0 bases short and J 4 bases short, with 10 bases between. Each donor had approximately 10 milliliters of peripheral blood drawn. This sample also appeared in a second study, on T cells of mothers and their children. From that second work: Overlap measured in related mother-child pairs was slightly, non-significantly higher than in unrelated pairs.

The sequenced material came from blood. The origin of this receptor is a woman between 35 and 50 years old in good health. The chain recombines TRBV30 with TRBJ2-7; a weak D match, TRBD1 (5 bases). The CDR3 loop is CAWSVGVGYEQYF. The CDR3 region has the DNA TGTGCCTGGAGTGTAGGGGTTGGATACGAGCAGTACTTC.